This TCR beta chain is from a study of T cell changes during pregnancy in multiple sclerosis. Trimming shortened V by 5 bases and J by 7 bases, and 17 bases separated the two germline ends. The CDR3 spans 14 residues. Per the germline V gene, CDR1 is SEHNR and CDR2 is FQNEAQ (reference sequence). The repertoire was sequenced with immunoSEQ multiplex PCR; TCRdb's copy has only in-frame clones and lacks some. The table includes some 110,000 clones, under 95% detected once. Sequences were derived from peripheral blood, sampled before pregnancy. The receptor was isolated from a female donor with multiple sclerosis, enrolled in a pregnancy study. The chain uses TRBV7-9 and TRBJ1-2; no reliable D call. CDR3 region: CASSPGGSTIGYTF. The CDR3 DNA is TGTGCCAGCAGCCCCGGCGGCAGTACTATTGGCTACACCTTC.